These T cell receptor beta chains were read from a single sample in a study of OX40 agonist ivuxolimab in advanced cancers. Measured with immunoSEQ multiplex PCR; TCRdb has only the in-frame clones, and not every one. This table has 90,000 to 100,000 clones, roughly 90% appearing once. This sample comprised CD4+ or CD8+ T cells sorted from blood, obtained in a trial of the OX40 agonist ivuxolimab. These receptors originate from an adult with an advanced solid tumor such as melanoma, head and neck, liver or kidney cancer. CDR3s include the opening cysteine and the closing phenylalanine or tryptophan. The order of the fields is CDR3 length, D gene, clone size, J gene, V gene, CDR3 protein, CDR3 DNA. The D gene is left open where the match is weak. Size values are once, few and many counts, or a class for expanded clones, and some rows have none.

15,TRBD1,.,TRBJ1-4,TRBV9,CASSVGDRGNEKLFF,TGTGCCAGCAGCGTAGGGGACAGGGGTAATGAAAAACTGTTTTTT
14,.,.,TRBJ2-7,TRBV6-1,CASRIAGTGYEQYF,TGTGCCAGCAGGATCGCCGGGACGGGGTACGAGCAGTACTTC
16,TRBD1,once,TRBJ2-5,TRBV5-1,CASSSGQGAPKETQYF,TGCGCCAGCAGCTCCGGACAGGGGGCACCCAAAGAGACCCAGTACTTC
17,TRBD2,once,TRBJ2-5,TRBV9,CASSVAPGGLAGETQYF,TGTGCCAGCAGCGTAGCTCCGGGAGGACTAGCGGGGGAGACCCAGTACTTC
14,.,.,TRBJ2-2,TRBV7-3,CASSRDSPTGELFF,TGTGCCAGCAGCCGGGACTCCCCGACCGGGGAGCTGTTTTTT
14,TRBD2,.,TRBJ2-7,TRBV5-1,CASSSSGGTYEQYF,TGCGCCAGCAGCTCTAGCGGGGGGACCTACGAGCAGTACTTC
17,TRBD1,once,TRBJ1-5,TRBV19,CASSIGQGAGSNQPQHF,TGTGCCAGTAGTATCGGGCAGGGGGCAGGCAGCAATCAGCCCCAGCATTTT
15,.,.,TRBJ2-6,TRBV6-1,CASSEGDLRANVLTF,TGTGCCAGCAGCGAGGGGGATCTGAGGGCCAACGTCCTGACTTTC
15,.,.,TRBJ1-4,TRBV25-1,CASSDSGWSREKLFF,TGTGCCAGCAGTGATTCAGGGTGGAGCAGAGAAAAACTGTTTTTT
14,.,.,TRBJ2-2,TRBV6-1,CASRTTGYTGELFF,TGTGCCAGCAGGACTACAGGGTACACCGGGGAGCTGTTTTTT
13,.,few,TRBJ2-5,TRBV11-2,CASSLVREETQYF,TGTGCCAGCAGCTTAGTTCGGGAGGAGACCCAGTACTTC
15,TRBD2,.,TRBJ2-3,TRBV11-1,CASSSIGGATDTQYF,TGTGCCAGCAGCTCCATCGGGGGGGCCACAGATACGCAGTATTTT
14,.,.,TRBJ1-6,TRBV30,CAWSGDSDNSPLHF,TGTGCCTGGAGTGGAGACAGTGATAATTCACCCCTCCACTTT
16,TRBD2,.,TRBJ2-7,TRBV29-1,CSDGSGGSGTSLGPSF,TGCAGCGACGGCAGTGGAGGGTCAGGGACTAGCTTAGGTCCTTCTTTC
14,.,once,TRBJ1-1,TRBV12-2,CASRLVWENTEAFF,TGTGCAAGTCGCTTAGTTTGGGAGAACACTGAAGCTTTCTTT